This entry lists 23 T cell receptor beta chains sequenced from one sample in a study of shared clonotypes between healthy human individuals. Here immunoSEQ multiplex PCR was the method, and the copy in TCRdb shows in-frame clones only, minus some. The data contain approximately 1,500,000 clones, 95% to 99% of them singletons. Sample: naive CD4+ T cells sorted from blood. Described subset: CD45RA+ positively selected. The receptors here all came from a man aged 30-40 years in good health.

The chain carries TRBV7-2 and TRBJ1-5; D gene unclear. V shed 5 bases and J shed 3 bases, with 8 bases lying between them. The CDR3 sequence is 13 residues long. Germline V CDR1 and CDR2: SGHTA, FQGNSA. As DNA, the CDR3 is TGTGCCAGCAGCAGGAGTATCAATCAGCCCCAGCATTTT. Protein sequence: CASSRSINQPQHF. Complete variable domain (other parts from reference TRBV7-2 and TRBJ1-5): GAGVSQSPSNKVTEKGKDVELRCDPISGHTALYWYRQSLGQGLEFLIYFQGNSAPDKSGLPSDRFSAERTGGSVSTLTIQRTQQEDSAVYLCASSRSINQPQHFGDGTRLSIL.

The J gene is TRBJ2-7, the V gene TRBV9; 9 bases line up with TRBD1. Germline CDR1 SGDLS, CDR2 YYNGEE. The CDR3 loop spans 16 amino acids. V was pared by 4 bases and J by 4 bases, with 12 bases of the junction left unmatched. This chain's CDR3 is CASSPRQGGPPYEQYF. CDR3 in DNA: TGTGCCAGCAGCCCCCGACAGGGGGGACCTCCTTACGAGCAGTACTTC.

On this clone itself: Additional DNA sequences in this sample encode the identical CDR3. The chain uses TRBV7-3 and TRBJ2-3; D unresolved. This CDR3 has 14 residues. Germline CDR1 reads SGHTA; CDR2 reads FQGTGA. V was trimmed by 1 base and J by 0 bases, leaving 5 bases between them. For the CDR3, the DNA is TGTGCCAGCAGCTTAAGAGGAAGCACAGATACGCAGTATTTT. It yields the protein CASSLRGSTDTQYF.

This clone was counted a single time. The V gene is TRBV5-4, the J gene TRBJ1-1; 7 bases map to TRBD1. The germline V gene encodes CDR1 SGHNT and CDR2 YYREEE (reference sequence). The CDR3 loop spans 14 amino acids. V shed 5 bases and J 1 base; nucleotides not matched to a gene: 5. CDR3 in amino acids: CASRAGTENTEAFF. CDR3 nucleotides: TGTGCCAGCAGGGCCGGGACAGAGAACACTGAAGCTTTCTTT. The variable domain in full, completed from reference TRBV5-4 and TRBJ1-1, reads ETGVTQSPTHLIKTRGQQVTLRCSSQSGHNTVSWYQQALGQGPQFIFQYYREEENGRGNFPPRFSGLQFPNYSSELNVNALELDDSALYLCASRAGTENTEAFFGQGTRLTVV.

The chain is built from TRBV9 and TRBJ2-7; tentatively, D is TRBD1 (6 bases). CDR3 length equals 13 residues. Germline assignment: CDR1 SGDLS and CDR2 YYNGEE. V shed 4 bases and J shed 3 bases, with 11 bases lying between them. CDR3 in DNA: TGTGCCAGCAGCAAAGGGGGTAGCTACGAGCAGTACTTC. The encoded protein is CASSKGGSYEQYF. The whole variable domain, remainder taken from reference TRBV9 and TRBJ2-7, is DSGVTQTPKHLITATGQRVTLRCSPRSGDLSVYWYQQSLDQGLQFLIQYYNGEERAKGNILERFSAQQFPDLHSELNLSSLELGDSALYFCASSKGGSYEQYFGPGTRLTVT.

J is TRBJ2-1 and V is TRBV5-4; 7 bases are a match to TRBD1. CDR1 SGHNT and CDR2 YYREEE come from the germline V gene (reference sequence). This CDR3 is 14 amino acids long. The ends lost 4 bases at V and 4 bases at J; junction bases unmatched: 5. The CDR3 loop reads CASSPSGQYNEQFF. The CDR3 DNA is TGTGCCAGCAGCCCCTCGGGACAGTACAATGAGCAGTTCTTC.

The CDR3 is CASSEASVVGEQYF. In DNA form, the CDR3 reads TGTGCCAGCAGTGAAGCTAGCGTGGTGGGGGAGCAGTACTTC. This chain links TRBV2 with TRBJ2-7; the D gene is possibly TRBD2 (5 bases). Germline V gene sequence: CDR1 SNHLY, CDR2 FYNNEI. The CDR3 is 14 amino acids. Trimming took 0 bases from V and 7 from J, leaving 13 bases between them.

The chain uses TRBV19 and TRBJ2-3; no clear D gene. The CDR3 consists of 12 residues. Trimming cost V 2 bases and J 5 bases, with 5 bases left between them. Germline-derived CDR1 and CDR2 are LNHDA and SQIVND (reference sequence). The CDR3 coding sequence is TGTGCCAGTAGTATAAGGCGAGATACGCAGTATTTT. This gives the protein CASSIRRDTQYF.

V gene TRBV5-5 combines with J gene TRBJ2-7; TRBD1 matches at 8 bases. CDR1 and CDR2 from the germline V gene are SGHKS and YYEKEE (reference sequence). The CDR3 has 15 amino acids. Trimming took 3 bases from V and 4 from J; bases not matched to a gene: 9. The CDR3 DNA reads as TGTGCCAGCAGCTCGGACAGGGTAATTGTTTACGAGCAGTACTTC. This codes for CASSSDRVIVYEQYF.

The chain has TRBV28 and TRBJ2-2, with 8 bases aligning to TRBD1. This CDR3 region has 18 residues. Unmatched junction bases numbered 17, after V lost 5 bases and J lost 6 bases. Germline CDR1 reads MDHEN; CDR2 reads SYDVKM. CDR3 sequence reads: CASSSTFRTGHLPGELFF. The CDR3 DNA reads TGTGCCAGCAGTAGCACCTTCCGGACAGGGCATCTTCCCGGGGAGCTGTTTTTT. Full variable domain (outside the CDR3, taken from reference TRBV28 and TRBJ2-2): DVKVTQSSRYLVKRTGEKVFLECVQDMDHENMFWYRQDPGLGLRLIYFSYDVKMKEKGDIPEGYSVSREKKERFSLILESASTNQTSMYLCASSSTFRTGHLPGELFFGEGSRLTVL.

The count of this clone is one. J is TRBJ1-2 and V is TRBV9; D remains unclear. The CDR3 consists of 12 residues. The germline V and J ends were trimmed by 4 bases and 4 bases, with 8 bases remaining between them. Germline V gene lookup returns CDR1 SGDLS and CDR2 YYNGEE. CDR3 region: CASSPPTYGYTF. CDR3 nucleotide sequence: TGTGCCAGCAGCCCACCTACCTATGGCTACACCTTC.

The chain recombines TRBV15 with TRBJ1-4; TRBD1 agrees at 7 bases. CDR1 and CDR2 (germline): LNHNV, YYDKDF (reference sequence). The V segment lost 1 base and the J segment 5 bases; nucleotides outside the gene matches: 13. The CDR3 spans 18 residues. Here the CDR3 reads CATSRGRDSLLSNEKLFF. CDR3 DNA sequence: TGTGCCACCAGCAGAGGACGGGACAGCTTACTATCGAATGAAAAACTGTTTTTT. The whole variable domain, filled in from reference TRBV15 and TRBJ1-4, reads DAMVIQNPRYQVTQFGKPVTLSCSQTLNHNVMYWYQQKSSQAPKLLFHYYDKDFNNEADTPDNFQSRRPNTSFCFLDIRSPGLGDTAMYLCATSRGRDSLLSNEKLFFGSGTQLSVL.

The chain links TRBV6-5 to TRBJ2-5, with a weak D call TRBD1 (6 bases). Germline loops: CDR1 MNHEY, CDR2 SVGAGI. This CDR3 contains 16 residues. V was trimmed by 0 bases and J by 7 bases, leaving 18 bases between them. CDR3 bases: TGTGCCAGCAGTTACTCGTTCGTTGGGGGCCGCGGGACCCAGTACTTC. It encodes CASSYSFVGGRGTQYF.

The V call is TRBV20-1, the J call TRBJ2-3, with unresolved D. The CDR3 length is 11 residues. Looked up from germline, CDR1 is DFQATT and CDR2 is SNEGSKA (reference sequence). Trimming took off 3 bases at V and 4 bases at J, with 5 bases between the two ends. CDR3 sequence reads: CSASLPDTQYF. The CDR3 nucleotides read TGCAGTGCTAGCCTGCCAGATACGCAGTATTTT.

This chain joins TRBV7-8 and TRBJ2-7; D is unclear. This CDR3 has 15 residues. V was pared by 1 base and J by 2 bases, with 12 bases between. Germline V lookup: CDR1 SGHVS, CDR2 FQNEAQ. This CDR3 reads CASSLEAEATYEQYF. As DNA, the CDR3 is TGTGCCAGCAGCTTAGAGGCAGAGGCCACCTACGAGCAGTACTTC.

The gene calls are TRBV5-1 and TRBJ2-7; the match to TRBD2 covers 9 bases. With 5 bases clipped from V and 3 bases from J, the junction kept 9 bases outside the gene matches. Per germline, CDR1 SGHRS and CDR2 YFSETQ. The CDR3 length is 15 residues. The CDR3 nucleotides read TGCGCCAGCAGAAACGCGACTAGCGGACACTACGAGCAGTACTTC. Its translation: CASRNATSGHYEQYF.

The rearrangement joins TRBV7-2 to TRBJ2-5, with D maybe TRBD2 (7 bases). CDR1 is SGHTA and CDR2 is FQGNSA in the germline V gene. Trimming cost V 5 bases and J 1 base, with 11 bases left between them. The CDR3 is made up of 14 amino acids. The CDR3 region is CASSRRGAQETQYF. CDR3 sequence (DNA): TGTGCCAGCAGCCGTCGGGGGGCCCAAGAGACCCAGTACTTC.

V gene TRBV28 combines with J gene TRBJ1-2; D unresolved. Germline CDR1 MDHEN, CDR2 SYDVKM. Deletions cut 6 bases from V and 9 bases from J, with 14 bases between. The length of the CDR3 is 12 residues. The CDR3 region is CASRTPSGSYTF. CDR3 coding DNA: TGTGCCAGCAGGACCCCCAGTGGGAGCTACACCTTC.

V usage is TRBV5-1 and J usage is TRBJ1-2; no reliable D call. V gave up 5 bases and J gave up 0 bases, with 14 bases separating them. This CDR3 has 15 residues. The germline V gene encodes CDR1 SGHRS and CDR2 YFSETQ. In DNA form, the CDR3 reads TGCGCCAGCAGAGAAGCGGCGTTAGCTAACTATGGCTACACCTTC. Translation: CASREAALANYGYTF.

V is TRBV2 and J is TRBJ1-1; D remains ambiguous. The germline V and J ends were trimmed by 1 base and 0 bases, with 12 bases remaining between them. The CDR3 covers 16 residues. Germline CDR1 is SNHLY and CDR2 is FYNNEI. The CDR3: CASSEGHTIMNTEAFF. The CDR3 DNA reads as TGTGCCAGCAGTGAAGGACATACTATTATGAACACTGAAGCTTTCTTT.

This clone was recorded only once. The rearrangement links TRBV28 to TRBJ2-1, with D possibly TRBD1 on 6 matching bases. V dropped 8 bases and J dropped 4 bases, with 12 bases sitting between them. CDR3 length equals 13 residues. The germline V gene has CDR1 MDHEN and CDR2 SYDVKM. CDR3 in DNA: TGTGCCAGCGGGGGCGGCCAGTACAATGAGCAGTTCTTC. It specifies CASGGGQYNEQFF.

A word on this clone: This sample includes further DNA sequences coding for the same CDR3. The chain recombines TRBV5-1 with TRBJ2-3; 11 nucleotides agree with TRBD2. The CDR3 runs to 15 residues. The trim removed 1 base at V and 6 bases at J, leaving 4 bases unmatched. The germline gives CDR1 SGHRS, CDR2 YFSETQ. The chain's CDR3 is CASSLNSGRGDTQYF. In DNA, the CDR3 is TGCGCCAGCAGCTTGAATAGCGGGAGGGGGGATACGCAGTATTTT.

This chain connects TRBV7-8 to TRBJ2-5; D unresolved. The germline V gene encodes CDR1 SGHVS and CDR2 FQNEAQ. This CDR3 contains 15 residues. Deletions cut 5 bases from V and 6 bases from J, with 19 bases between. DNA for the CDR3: TGTGCCAGCAGCCCACGGCCATCCGAGCCGAAGACCCAGTACTTC. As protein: CASSPRPSEPKTQYF.